Presented here are 17 T cell receptor beta chains from one specimen sequenced in a study of CD8+CD57+ T cells in acquired aplastic anemia. Both TCR beta VDJ combination and CDR3 sequence profiling were carried out. Genomic DNA was the template for this profiling. TCRdb re-called the reads with MiXCR, one entry per CDR3 protein. This sample has about 200,000 distinct CDR3 sequences, with roughly 50% found just once. Patients who underwent sequencing had shown CD8+CD57+ cell expansion by flow cytometry. Sequenced material: sorted CD4+, CD8+, or CD8+CD57+ T cells (not recorded which) from PBMCs. These receptors originate from a human donor with aplastic anemia.

The chain is built from TRBV15 and TRBJ2-5; 7 positions match TRBD2. V was clipped by 8 bases and J by 4 bases; unmatched bases: 10. CDR1 is LNHNV and CDR2 is YYDKDF in the germline V gene (reference sequence). The CDR3 length is 14 residues. The CDR3 region is CATAKTSWIETQYF. As DNA, the CDR3 is TGTGCCACCGCTAAGACTAGCTGGATAGAGACCCAGTACTTC.

In regard to this clonotype: This may arise from a read error, as a much more abundant clone is one base away. V gene TRBV11-3 combines with J gene TRBJ1-3; D is perhaps TRBD1 (6 bases). The CDR3 length is 15 residues. Germline V gives CDR1 SGHNT, CDR2 YENEEA. The CDR3 reads CASSSTGLSGNTVYF. Written as DNA, the CDR3 is TGTGCCAGCAGCTCAACAGGGTTGTCTGGAAACACCGTATATTTT.

This clonotype was counted a few times. The V gene is TRBV25-1, the J gene TRBJ1-2; 9 bases align to TRBD1. The length of the CDR3 is 15 residues. The germline V gene has CDR1 MGHDK and CDR2 SYGVNS. V was clipped by 3 bases and J by 8 bases; unmatched bases: 10. The CDR3 nucleotides are TGTGCCAGCAGTGAGAGTGGACAGGGGTATTGGGGCTACACCTTC. This encodes CASSESGQGYWGYTF.

This clonotype was seen at least ten times. This sequence joins TRBV2 and TRBJ2-1; TRBD1 or TRBD2 may be the D gene (5 bases each). The germline gives CDR1 SNHLY, CDR2 FYNNEI. The ends were cut back, 7 bases at V and 4 bases at J, with 11 bases in the middle. The CDR3 covers 13 residues. The CDR3 sequence: CASIRDGYNEQFF. The CDR3 DNA follows: TGTGCCAGCATCCGGGACGGATACAATGAGCAGTTCTTC.

V and J are TRBV2 and TRBJ2-3; TRBD2 aligns across 11 bases. The CDR3 is made up of 13 amino acids. The V gene's germline CDR1 is SNHLY and CDR2 FYNNEI. J gave up 12 bases and V 7 bases, and 9 bases lay outside the gene matches. CDR3 sequence reads: CASTEDSGGAQYF. The CDR3 DNA sequence: TGTGCCAGCACTGAGGATAGCGGGGGGGCTCAGTATTTT.

This clonotype has ten or more counts. The rearrangement links TRBV4-1 to TRBJ2-3; the D is unclear. V was cut by 5 bases and J by 2 bases, with 14 bases left in between. The CDR3 runs 15 residues. From germline, CDR1 is MGHRA and CDR2 YSYEKL. The CDR3 reads CASSTRVRSTDTQYF. In DNA form, the CDR3 reads TGCGCCAGCAGCACCCGGGTAAGGTCCACAGATACGCAGTATTTT.

The rearrangement joins TRBV7-8 to TRBJ2-5; 14 bases are a match to TRBD2. The CDR3 has 16 amino acids. Germline V gene lookup returns CDR1 SGHVS and CDR2 FQNEAQ. The J segment lost 5 bases and the V segment lost 1 base, leaving 3 bases of the junction unmatched. CDR3 bases: TGTGCCAGCAGCTTAGGACTAGCGGGGGGGCCGGAGACCCAGTACTTC. Translation: CASSLGLAGGPETQYF.

At least ten counts were recorded for this clonotype. V usage is TRBV11-2 and J usage is TRBJ2-7; 7 nucleotides line up with TRBD1. In germline, CDR1 is SGHAT, CDR2 FQNNGV. V shed 5 bases, J shed 7 bases, and the junction held 20 bases outside the gene matches. This CDR3 is built from 17 residues. CDR3 coding DNA: TGTGCCAGCAGCCCCCACAGGGGTGGGTCTCTAGGGTTGGAGCAGTACTTC. Its protein is CASSPHRGGSLGLEQYF.

J is TRBJ1-5 and V is TRBV9, with 7 bases fitting TRBD1. The V and J ends lost 0 bases and 5 bases, in that order; junction bases with no gene match: 5. The CDR3 has 15 residues. CDR1 SGDLS and CDR2 YYNGEE come from the germline V gene. The CDR3 sequence is CASSVGDSGYQPQHF. CDR3 sequence (DNA): TGTGCCAGCAGCGTAGGGGACAGCGGTTATCAGCCCCAGCATTTT.

In its sample, this clonotype was seen many times. The chain couples TRBV20-1 to TRBJ1-2; D gene uncertain. The CDR3 is 18 amino acids. The V gene lost 3 bases and the J gene lost 5 bases, with 28 bases spanning the gap. Germline V gene data show CDR1 as DFQATT and CDR2 as SNEGSKA (reference sequence). The CDR3: CSASRLSRVEPILYGYTF. The CDR3 region has the DNA TGCAGTGCTAGCCGACTGTCGCGTGTCGAGCCCATCCTGTATGGCTACACCTTC.

This clonotype came up many times. The chain carries TRBV6-5 and TRBJ2-3; D possibly corresponds to TRBD1 (5 bases). The V gene lost 5 bases and the J gene lost 4 bases, with 13 bases spanning the gap. The CDR3 has 14 amino acids. Germline V gene lookup returns CDR1 MNHEY and CDR2 SVGAGI. The CDR3 spells CASSIQAGPDTQYF. CDR3 bases: TGTGCCAGCAGTATACAGGCTGGGCCAGATACGCAGTATTTT.

This clonotype was observed at least ten times. The CDR3 is CASSQAVWPGTGGSQPQHF. CDR3 sequence (DNA): TGCGCCAGCAGCCAAGCAGTATGGCCCGGGACAGGGGGGAGTCAGCCCCAGCATTTT. The genes are TRBV4-1 and TRBJ1-5, with 11 positions matching TRBD1. The junction had 14 bases not matched to a gene; V was cut back by 1 base and J by 6 bases. In germline, CDR1 is MGHRA, CDR2 YSYEKL. This CDR3 spans 19 amino acids.

The chain joins TRBV20-1 to TRBJ1-5; 8 bases map to TRBD1. Germline V lookup: CDR1 DFQATT, CDR2 SNEGSKA (reference sequence). The CDR3 has 12 amino acids. The V gene end was trimmed by 4 bases and the J gene end by 8 bases; junction bases not matched to a gene: 4. Written as DNA, the CDR3 is TGCAGTGCTAACACAGGGGGGGAGCCCCAGCATTTT. It specifies CSANTGGEPQHF.

This clonotype was observed a few times. The V gene is TRBV20-1, the J gene TRBJ2-5; D unclear. V was pared by 6 bases and J by 0 bases, with 5 bases between. The germline V gene has CDR1 DFQATT and CDR2 SNEGSKA (reference sequence). This CDR3 is built from 11 residues. The CDR3 region has the DNA TGCAGTGCCAGATACCAAGAGACCCAGTACTTC. It specifies CSARYQETQYF.

This clonotype has a handful of counts. The chain combines TRBV28 with TRBJ1-5; 7 bases align to TRBD1. The V gene's germline CDR1 is MDHEN and CDR2 SYDVKM. V was pared by 2 bases and J by 0 bases, with 4 bases of the junction left unmatched. This CDR3 is built from 16 residues. CDR3 coding DNA: TGTGCCAGCAGTTTAGGGACAGCCTATAGCAATCAGCCCCAGCATTTT. Translating it yields CASSLGTAYSNQPQHF.

There are a few counts of this clonotype. The rearrangement uses TRBV2 and TRBJ1-4; no clear D gene. Germline CDR1 and CDR2: SNHLY and FYNNEI. The ends were cut back, 7 bases at V and 6 bases at J, with 9 bases in the middle. The CDR3 runs to 12 residues. The CDR3: CASKDTDEKLFF. The CDR3 DNA reads TGTGCCAGCAAAGACACCGATGAAAAACTGTTTTTT. Complete variable domain (other parts from reference TRBV2 and TRBJ1-4): EPEVTQTPSHQVTQMGQEVILRCVPISNHLYFYWYRQILGQKVEFLVSFYNNEISEKSEIFDDQFSVERPDGSNFTLKIRSTKLEDSAMYFCASKDTDEKLFFGSGTQLSVL.

The J gene is TRBJ2-7, the V gene TRBV20-1; 13 nucleotides agree with TRBD2. CDR3 length: 13 residues. V shed 6 bases, J shed 9 bases, and the junction held 8 bases outside the gene matches. Germline loops: CDR1 DFQATT, CDR2 SNEGSKA (reference sequence). CDR3 residues: CSASPGLAGTQYF. CDR3 in DNA: TGCAGTGCGAGCCCGGGACTAGCGGGAACGCAGTACTTC.